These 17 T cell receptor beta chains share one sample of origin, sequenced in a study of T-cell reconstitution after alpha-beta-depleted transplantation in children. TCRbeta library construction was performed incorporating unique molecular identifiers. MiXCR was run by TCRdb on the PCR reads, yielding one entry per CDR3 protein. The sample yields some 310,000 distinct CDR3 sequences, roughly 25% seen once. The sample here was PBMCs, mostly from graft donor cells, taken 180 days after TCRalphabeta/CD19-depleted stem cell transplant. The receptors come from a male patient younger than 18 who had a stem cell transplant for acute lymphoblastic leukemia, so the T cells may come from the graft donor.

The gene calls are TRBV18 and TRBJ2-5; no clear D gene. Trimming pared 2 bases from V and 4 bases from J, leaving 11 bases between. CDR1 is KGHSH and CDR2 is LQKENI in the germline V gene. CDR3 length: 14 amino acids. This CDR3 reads CASSPYGPGETQYF. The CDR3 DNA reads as TGTGCCAGCTCACCATACGGACCTGGAGAGACCCAGTACTTC.

Written as DNA, the CDR3 is TGTGCCAGCAGTCCCCTACGAATCAACTACGAGCAGTACTTC. This gives the protein CASSPLRINYEQYF. The V and J genes are TRBV27 and TRBJ2-7; no clear D gene. This CDR3 has 14 amino acids. With 5 bases removed from V and 3 bases from J, the gap between germline ends came to 14 bases. The germline CDR1 and CDR2 sequences are MNHEY and SMNVEV (reference sequence).

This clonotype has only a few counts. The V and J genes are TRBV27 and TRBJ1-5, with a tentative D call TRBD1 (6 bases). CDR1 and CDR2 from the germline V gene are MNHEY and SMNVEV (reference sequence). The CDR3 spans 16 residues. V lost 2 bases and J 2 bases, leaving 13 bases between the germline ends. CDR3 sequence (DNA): TGTGCCAGCAGTTTAAGGGGGTCTTTGGGCAATCAGCCCCAGCATTTT. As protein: CASSLRGSLGNQPQHF.

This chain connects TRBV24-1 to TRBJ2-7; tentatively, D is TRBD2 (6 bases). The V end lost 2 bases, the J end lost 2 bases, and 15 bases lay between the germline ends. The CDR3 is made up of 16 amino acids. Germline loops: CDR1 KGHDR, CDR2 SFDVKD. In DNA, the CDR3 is TGTGCCACCAGTGATTCCACACCCGGGAGAACCTACGAGCAGTACTTC. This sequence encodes CATSDSTPGRTYEQYF.

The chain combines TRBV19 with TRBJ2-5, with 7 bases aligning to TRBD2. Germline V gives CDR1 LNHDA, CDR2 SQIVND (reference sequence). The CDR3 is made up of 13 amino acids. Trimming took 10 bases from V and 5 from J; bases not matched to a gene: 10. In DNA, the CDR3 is TGTGCCACCCAAGTCCACGGGAGGGAGACCCAGTACTTC. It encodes CATQVHGRETQYF.

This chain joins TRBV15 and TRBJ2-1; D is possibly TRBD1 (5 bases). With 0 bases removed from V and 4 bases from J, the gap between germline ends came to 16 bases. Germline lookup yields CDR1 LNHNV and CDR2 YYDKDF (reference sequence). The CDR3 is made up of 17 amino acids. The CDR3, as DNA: TGTGCCACCAGCAGAGATCAGGGAACCTCTATATACAATGAGCAGTTCTTC. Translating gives CATSRDQGTSIYNEQFF.

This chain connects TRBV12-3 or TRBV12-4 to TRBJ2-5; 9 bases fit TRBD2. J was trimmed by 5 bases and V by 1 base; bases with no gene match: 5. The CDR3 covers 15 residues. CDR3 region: CASSLGASGTETQYF. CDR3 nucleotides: TGTGCCAGCAGTTTAGGGGCTAGCGGGACGGAGACCCAGTACTTC.

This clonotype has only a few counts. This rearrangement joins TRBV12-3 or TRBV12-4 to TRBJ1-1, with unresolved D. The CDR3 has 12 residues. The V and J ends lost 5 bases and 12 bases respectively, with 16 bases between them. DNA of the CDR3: TGTGCCAGCAGTCCCGCGCTCTGGAGAACTTTCTTT. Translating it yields CASSPALWRTFF.

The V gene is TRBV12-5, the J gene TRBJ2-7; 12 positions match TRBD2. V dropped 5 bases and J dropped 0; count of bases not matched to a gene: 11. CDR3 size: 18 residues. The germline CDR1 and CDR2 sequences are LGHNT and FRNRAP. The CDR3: CASGLRLAGGESSYEQYF. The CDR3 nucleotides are TGTGCTAGTGGTCTCAGGCTAGCGGGAGGGGAAAGCTCCTACGAGCAGTACTTC.

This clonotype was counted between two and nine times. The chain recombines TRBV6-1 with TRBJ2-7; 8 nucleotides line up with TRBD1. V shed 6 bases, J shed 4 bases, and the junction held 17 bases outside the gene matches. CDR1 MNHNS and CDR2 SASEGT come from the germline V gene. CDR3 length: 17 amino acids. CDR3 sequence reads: CASRLMDRAFSRYEQYF. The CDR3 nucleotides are TGTGCCAGCAGACTCATGGACAGGGCCTTTTCTCGGTACGAGCAGTACTTC.

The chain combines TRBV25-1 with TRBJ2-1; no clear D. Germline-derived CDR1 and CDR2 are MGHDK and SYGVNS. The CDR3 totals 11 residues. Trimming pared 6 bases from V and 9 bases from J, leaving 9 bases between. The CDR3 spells CASRGYSEQFF. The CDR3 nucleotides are TGTGCCAGCAGGGGGTATAGTGAGCAGTTCTTC.

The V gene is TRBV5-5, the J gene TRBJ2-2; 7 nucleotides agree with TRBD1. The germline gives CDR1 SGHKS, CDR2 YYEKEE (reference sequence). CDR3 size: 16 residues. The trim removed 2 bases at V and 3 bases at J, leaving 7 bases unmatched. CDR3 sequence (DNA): TGTGCCAGCAGCTTCGACAGGGCTGGGCACACCGGGGAGCTGTTTTTT. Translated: CASSFDRAGHTGELFF. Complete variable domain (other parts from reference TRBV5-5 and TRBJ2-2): DAGVTQSPTHLIKTRGQQVTLRCSPISGHKSVSWYQQVLGQGPQFIFQYYEKEERGRGNFPDRFSARQFPNYSSELNVNALLLGDSALYLCASSFDRAGHTGELFFGEGSRLTVL.

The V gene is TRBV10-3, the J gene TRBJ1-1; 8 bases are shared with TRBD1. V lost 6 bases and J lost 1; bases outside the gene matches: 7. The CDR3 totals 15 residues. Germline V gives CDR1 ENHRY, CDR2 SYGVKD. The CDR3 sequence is CAISVPGTGNTEAFF. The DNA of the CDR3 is TGTGCCATCAGCGTCCCCGGGACAGGGAACACTGAAGCTTTCTTT.

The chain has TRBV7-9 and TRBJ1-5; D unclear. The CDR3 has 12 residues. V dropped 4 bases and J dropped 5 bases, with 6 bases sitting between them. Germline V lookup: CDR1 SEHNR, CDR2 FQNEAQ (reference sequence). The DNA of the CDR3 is TGTGCCAGCAGCTCGAATTATCAGCCCCAGCATTTT. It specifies CASSSNYQPQHF.

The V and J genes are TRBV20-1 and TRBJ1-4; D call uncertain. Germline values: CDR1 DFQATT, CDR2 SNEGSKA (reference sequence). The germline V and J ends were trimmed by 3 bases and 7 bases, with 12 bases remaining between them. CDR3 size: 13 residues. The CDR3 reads CSASGQVPEKLFF. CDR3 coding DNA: TGCAGTGCTAGTGGGCAGGTCCCTGAAAAACTGTTTTTT.

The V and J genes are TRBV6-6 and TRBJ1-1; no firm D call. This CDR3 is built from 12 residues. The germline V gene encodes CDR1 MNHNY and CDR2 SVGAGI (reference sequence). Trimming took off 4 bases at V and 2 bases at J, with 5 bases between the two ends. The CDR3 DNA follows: TGTGCCAGCAGTTTCTTTAACACTGAAGCTTTCTTT. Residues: CASSFFNTEAFF.

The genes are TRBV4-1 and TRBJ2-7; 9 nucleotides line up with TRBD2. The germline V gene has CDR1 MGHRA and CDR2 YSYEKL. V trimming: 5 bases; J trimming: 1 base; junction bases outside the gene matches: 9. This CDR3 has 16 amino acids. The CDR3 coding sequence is TGCGCCAGCAGCTACCTCATAGCGGGGGAGTCCTACGAGCAGTACTTC. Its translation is CASSYLIAGESYEQYF.